This TCR beta chain was profiled in a study of blood T cell repertoires in COVID-19. Looking at the study overall: The study drew acute and convalescent COVID-19 samples from the United States, Italy and Spain.

The CDR3 has 15 amino acids. CDR1 is LNHDA, CDR2 SQIVND, per germline (reference sequence). V lost 6 bases to trimming and J lost 2 bases; unmatched junction nucleotides: 7. The assay was immunoSEQ multiplex PCR, and TCRdb's table has in-frame clones only and misses some. This sample carries 150,000 or so clones, more than 85% of them seen once, and the ten largest clones take approximately 0.6%. The J gene is TRBJ1-1, the V gene TRBV19; 9 bases map to TRBD1. What was sequenced was peripheral blood. The clonotype originates from a man aged 55 to 70 with COVID-19, enrolled during active disease. The CDR3 DNA reads TGTGCCAGTAGCGATCCGGGACAGGGCAACACTGAAGCTTTCTTT. It translates to CASSDPGQGNTEAFF.